This T cell receptor (beta chain) was identified in a study of blood T cell repertoires in COVID-19. This CDR3 has 15 residues. Per germline, CDR1 SGHNT and CDR2 YYREEE (reference sequence). Trimming removed 4 bases at V and 6 bases at J, with 19 bases between. Sequencing was performed with immunoSEQ multiplex PCR; in TCRdb, only in-frame clones are kept and a portion is missing. This sample has a few hundred thousand clones, with about 91% found just once. This chain uses TRBV5-4 with TRBJ1-2; tentative D call: TRBD1 (6 bases). The clonotype was recovered from a woman aged 25 to 39 who had recovered from COVID-19. Sequenced sample: peripheral blood. The CDR3 loop is CASSQGPQETDGYTF. CDR3 bases: TGTGCCAGCAGCCAGGGGCCCCAGGAGACGGATGGCTACACCTTC.